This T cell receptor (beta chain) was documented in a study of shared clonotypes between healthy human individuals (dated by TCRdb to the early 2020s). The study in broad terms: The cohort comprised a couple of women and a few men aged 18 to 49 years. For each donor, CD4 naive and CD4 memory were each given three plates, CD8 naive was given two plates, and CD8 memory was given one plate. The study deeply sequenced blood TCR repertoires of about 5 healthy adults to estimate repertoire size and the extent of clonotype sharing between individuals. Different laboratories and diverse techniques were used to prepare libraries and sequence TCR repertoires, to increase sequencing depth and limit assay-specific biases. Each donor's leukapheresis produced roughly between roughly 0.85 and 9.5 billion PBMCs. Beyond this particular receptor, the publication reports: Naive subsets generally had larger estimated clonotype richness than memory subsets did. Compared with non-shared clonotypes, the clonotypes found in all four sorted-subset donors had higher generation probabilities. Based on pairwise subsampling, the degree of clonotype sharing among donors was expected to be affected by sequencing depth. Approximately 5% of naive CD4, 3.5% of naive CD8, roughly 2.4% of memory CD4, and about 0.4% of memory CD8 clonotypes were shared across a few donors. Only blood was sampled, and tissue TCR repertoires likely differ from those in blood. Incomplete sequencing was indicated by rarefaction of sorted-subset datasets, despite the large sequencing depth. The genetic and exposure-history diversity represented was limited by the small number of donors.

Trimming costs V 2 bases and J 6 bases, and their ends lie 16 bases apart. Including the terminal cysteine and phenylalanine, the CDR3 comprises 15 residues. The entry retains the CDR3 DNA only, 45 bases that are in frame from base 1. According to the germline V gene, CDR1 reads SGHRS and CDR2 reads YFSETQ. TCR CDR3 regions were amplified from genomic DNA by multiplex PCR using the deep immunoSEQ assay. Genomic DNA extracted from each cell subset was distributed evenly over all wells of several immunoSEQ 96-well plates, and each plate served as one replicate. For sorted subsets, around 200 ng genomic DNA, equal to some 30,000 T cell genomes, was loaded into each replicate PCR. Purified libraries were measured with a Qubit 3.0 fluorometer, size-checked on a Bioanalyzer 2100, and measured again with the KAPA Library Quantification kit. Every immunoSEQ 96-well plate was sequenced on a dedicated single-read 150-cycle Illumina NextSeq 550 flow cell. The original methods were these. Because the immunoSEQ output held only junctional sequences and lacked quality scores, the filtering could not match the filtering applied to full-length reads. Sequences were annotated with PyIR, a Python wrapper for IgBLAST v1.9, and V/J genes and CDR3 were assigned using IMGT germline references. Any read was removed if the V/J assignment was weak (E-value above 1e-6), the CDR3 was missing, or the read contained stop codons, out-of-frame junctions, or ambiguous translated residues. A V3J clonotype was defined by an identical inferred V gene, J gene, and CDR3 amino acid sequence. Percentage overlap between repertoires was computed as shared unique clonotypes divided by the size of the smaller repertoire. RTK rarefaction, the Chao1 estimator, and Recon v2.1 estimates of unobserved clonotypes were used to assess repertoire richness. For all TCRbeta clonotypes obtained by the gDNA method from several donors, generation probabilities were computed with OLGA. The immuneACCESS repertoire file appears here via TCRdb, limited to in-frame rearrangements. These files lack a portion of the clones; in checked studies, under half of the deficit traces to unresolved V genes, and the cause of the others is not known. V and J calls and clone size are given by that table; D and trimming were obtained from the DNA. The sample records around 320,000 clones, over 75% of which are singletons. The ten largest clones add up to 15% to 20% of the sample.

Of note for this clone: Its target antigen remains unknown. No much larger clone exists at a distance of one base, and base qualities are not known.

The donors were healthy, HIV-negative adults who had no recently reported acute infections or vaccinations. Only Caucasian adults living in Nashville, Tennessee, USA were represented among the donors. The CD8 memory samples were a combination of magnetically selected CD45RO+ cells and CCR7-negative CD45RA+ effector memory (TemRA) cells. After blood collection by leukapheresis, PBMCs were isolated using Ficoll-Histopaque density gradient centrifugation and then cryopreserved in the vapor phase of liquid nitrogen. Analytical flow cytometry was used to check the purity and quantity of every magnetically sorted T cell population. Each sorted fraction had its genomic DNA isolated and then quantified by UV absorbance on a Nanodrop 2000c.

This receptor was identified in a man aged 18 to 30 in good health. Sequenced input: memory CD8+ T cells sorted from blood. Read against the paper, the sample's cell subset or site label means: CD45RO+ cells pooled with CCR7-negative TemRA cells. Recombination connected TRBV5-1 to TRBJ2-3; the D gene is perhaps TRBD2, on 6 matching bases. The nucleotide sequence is TGCGCCAGCAGCTTTAGGGCTAGCGAAACCGATACGCAGTATTTT. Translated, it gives CASSFRASETDTQYF.